These 12 T cell receptor beta chains were sequenced from one sample in a study of CD8 T cells in Susac syndrome. The authors reverse transcribed roughly 0.5 to 1 ug RNA with random hexamers. TCRdb recomputed calls from the immunoSEQ multiplex PCR reads with MiXCR, one row per CDR3 protein. The sample yields 250,000 to 300,000 distinct CDR3 sequences, roughly 84% seen once. Sequenced sample: CD8+ T cells from PBMCs. All receptors come from a human donor with multiple sclerosis.

This rearrangement joins TRBV27 to TRBJ1-1; TRBD1 agrees at 10 bases. CDR1 and CDR2 from the germline V gene are MNHEY and SMNVEV (reference sequence). Trimming took 6 bases from V and 0 from J; bases not matched to a gene: 10. The CDR3 extends over 17 amino acids. The CDR3 spells CASRRMDRGWLNTEAFF. The CDR3 bases are TGTGCCAGCAGGAGGATGGACAGGGGGTGGTTGAACACTGAAGCTTTCTTT.

CDR3 nucleotide sequence: TGCGCCAGCAGCTTCGACACGCGGGACATTCAGTACTTC. Its protein product is CASSFDTRDIQYF. This rearrangement joins TRBV5-1 to TRBJ2-4; maybe TRBD2 (5 bases). V was clipped by 2 bases and J by 8 bases, with 11 bases between them. Per the germline V gene, CDR1 is SGHRS and CDR2 is YFSETQ. The CDR3 loop spans 13 amino acids.

This clonotype was found once. The chain employs TRBV6-6 and TRBJ1-1; D gene ambiguous. Germline assignment: CDR1 MNHNY and CDR2 SVGAGI (reference sequence). This CDR3 is 11 amino acids long. V lost 6 bases to trimming and J lost 7 bases, with 9 bases between them. For the CDR3, the DNA is TGTGCCAGCAGCCCCGCCATTGAAGCTTTCTTT. Translation: CASSPAIEAFF.

This chain's CDR3 is CASSLAPDGEGSYNEQFF. DNA for the CDR3: TGTGCCAGCAGCTTAGCACCCGACGGGGAAGGCTCCTACAATGAGCAGTTCTTC. This chain links TRBV7-2 with TRBJ2-1; a weak D match, TRBD2 (5 bases). The V gene's germline CDR1 is SGHTA and CDR2 FQGNSA. This CDR3 comprises 18 residues. V was cut by 0 bases and J by 0 bases, with 15 bases left in between.

This chain connects TRBV28 to TRBJ2-3; no clear D. V gave up 8 bases and J gave up 2 bases, with 11 bases separating them. Germline V gives CDR1 MDHEN, CDR2 SYDVKM. The CDR3 runs 13 residues. The CDR3 DNA reads TGTGCCAGCCAACTGGATCCCACAGATACGCAGTATTTT. Its protein product is CASQLDPTDTQYF.

The gene calls are TRBV7-3 and TRBJ2-7; 8 bases are shared with TRBD1. V lost 5 bases and J lost 2; bases outside the gene matches: 5. From germline, CDR1 is SGHTA and CDR2 FQGTGA. This CDR3 has 14 amino acids. The CDR3 sequence: CASSAGGATYEQYF. The DNA of the CDR3 is TGTGCCAGCAGCGCAGGGGGCGCAACCTACGAGCAGTACTTC.

The chain employs TRBV6-1 and TRBJ2-2; maybe TRBD1 (5 bases). There are 16 residues in the CDR3. Germline V gene lookup returns CDR1 MNHNS and CDR2 SASEGT. V gave up 7 bases and J gave up 2 bases, with 17 bases separating them. The CDR3 here is CASNLYADTNTGELFF. The CDR3, as DNA: TGTGCCAGCAACCTTTACGCGGACACCAACACCGGGGAGCTGTTTTTT.

The rearrangement uses TRBV7-9 and TRBJ2-3; TRBD1 matches 12 bases. The germline CDR1 and CDR2 sequences are SEHNR and FQNEAQ (reference sequence). CDR3 length: 16 amino acids. The trim removed 4 bases at V and 6 bases at J, leaving 8 bases unmatched. As DNA, the CDR3 is TGTGCCAGCAGCTCACCGGGACAGGGGGCAGGTGATACGCAGTATTTT. This translates into CASSSPGQGAGDTQYF.

The chain is built from TRBV27 and TRBJ1-2, with D perhaps matching TRBD1 (6 bases). Trimming pared 7 bases from V and 7 bases from J, leaving 19 bases between. CDR1 and CDR2 (germline): MNHEY, SMNVEV (reference sequence). This CDR3 has 14 amino acids. This CDR3 is CASTATGHRRGYTF. The CDR3 coding sequence is TGTGCCAGCACCGCGACAGGACATCGGCGTGGCTACACCTTC.

This clonotype appeared a few times. The genes are TRBV15 and TRBJ2-1; a possible D gene is TRBD2 (6 bases). From germline, CDR1 is LNHNV and CDR2 YYDKDF (reference sequence). This CDR3 comprises 13 residues. V gave up 9 bases and J gave up 7 bases, with 16 bases separating them. The CDR3 sequence: CATSGVRGNEQFF. As DNA, the CDR3 is TGTGCCACTTCGGGAGTGAGAGGGAATGAGCAGTTCTTC.

The chain uses TRBV30 and TRBJ2-3; D may be TRBD1 (5 bases). Trimming stripped 3 bases from V and 2 bases from J, with 18 bases between. The length of the CDR3 is 16 residues. The germline V gene has CDR1 GTSNPN and CDR2 SVGIG (reference sequence). This CDR3 reads CAWRRKVTEITDTQYF. The CDR3 nucleotides read TGTGCCTGGAGACGAAAGGTGACAGAAATCACAGATACGCAGTATTTT.

The rearrangement joins TRBV20-1 to TRBJ2-7; maybe TRBD1 (5 bases). V was clipped by 0 bases and J by 3 bases, with 12 bases between them. The CDR3 contains 14 residues. Germline V CDR1 and CDR2: DFQATT, SNEGSKA (reference sequence). The CDR3 loop reads CSARDTKGYYEQYF. The CDR3 DNA reads TGCAGTGCTAGAGATACGAAGGGGTACTACGAGCAGTACTTC.